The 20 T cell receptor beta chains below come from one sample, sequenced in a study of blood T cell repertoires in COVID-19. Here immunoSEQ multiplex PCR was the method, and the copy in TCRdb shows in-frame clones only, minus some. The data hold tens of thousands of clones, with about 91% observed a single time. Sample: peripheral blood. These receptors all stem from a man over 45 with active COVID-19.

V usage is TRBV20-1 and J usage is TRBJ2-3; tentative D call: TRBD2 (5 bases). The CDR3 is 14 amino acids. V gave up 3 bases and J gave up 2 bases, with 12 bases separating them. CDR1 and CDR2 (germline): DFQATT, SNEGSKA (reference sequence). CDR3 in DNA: TGCAGTGCTAGTTTTGAGGGAATCACAGATACGCAGTATTTT. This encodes CSASFEGITDTQYF.

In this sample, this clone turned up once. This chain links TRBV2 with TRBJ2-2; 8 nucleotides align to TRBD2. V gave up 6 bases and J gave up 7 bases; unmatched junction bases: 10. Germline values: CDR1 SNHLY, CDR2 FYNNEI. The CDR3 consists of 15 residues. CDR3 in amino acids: CASRKSGSGFGELFF. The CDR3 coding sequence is TGTGCCAGCAGGAAAAGCGGGAGCGGTTTCGGGGAGCTGTTTTTT.

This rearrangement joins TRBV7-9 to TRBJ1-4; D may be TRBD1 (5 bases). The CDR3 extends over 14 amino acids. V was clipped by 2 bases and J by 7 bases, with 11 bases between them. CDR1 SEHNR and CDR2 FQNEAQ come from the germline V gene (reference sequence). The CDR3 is CASSLSGHGEKLFF. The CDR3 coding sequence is TGTGCCAGCAGCTTATCAGGGCATGGTGAAAAACTGTTTTTT.

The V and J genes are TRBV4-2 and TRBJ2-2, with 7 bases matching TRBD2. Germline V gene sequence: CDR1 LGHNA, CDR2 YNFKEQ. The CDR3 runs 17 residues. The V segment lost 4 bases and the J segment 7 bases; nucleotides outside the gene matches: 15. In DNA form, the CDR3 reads TGTGCCAGCAGCCGCGGACCGAACCGGGGGGAATTCGGGGAGCTGTTTTTT. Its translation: CASSRGPNRGEFGELFF.

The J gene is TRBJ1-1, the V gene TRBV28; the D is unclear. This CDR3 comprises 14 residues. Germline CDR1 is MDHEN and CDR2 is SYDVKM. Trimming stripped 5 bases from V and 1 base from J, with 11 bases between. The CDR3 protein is CASSIQAGNTEAFF. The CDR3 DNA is TGTGCCAGCAGTATCCAGGCGGGGAACACTGAAGCTTTCTTT.

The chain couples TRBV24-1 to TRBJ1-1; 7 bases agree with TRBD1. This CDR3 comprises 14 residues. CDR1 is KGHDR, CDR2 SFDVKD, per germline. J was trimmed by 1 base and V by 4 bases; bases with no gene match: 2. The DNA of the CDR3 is TGTGCCACCAGTGAGGGGACAGCGAACACTGAAGCTTTCTTT. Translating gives CATSEGTANTEAFF.

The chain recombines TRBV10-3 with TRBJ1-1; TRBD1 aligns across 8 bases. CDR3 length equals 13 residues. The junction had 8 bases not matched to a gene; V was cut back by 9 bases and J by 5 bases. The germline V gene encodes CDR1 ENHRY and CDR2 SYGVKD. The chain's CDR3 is CAIGQGAWTEAFF. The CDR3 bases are TGTGCCATAGGCCAGGGGGCATGGACTGAAGCTTTCTTT.

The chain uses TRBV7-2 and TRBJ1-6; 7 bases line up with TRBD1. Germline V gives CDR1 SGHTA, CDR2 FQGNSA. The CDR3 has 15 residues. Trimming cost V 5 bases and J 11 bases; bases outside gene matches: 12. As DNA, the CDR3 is TGTGCCAGCAGCCCATCCGCCAGGGGGAGAACACCCCTCCACTTT. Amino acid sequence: CASSPSARGRTPLHF.

CDR3 amino acids: CASSLANTGNGYTF. The CDR3, as DNA: TGTGCCAGCAGCTTAGCAAATACGGGGAATGGCTACACCTTC. The gene calls are TRBV7-8 and TRBJ1-2; no clear D gene. V was clipped by 0 bases and J by 6 bases, with 11 bases between them. The CDR3 contains 14 residues. Germline-derived CDR1 and CDR2 are SGHVS and FQNEAQ.

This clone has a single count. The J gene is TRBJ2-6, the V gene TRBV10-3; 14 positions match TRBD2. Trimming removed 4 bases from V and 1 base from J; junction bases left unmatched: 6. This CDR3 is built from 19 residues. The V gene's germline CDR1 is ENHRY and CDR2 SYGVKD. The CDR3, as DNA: TGTGCCATCAGTGGGGGACTAGCGGGGGACGGATCTGGGGCCAACGTCCTGACTTTC. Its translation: CAISGGLAGDGSGANVLTF.

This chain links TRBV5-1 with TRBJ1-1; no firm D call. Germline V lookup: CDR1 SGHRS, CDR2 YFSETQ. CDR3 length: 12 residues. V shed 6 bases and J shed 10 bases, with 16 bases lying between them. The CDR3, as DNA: TGCGCCAGCAACATCCCGGGGTCCAGAGCTTTCTTT. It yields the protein CASNIPGSRAFF.

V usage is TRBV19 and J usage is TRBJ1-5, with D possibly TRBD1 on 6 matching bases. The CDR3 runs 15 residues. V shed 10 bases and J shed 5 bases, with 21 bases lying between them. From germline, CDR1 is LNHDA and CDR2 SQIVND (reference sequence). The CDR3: CATTPTGLWDQPQHF. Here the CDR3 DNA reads TGTGCCACCACCCCGACAGGTCTTTGGGATCAGCCCCAGCATTTT.

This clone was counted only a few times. Here the CDR3 reads CASSLHLFDRAGNTIYF. The CDR3 DNA sequence: TGTGCCAGCAGCCTACACTTATTCGACAGGGCTGGAAACACCATATATTTT. The chain couples TRBV13 to TRBJ1-3; 7 bases fit TRBD1. Looked up from germline, CDR1 is PRHDT and CDR2 is FYEKMQ (reference sequence). This CDR3 spans 17 amino acids. J lost 2 bases, V lost 5 bases, and 12 bases had no gene match.

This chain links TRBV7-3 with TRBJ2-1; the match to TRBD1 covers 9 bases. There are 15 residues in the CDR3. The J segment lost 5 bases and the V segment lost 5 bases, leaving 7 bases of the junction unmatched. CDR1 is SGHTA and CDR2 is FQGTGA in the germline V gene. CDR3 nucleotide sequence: TGTGCCAGCAGCCGGGACAGGGACCGGAACAATGAGCAGTTCTTC. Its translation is CASSRDRDRNNEQFF. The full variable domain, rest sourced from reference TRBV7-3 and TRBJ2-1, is GAGVSQTPSNKVTEKGKYVELRCDPISGHTALYWYRQSLGQGPEFLIYFQGTGAADDSGLPNDRFFAVRPEGSVSTLKIQRTERGDSAVYLCASSRDRDRNNEQFFGPGTRLTVL.

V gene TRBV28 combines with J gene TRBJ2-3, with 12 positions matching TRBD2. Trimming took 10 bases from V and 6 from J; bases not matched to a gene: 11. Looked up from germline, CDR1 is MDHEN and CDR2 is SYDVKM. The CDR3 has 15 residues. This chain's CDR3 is CATQPGLAGLDTQYF. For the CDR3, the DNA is TGTGCCACCCAACCGGGACTAGCGGGTCTGGATACGCAGTATTTT. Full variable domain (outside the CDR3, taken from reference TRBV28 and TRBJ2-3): DVKVTQSSRYLVKRTGEKVFLECVQDMDHENMFWYRQDPGLGLRLIYFSYDVKMKEKGDIPEGYSVSREKKERFSLILESASTNQTSMYLCATQPGLAGLDTQYFGPGTRLTVL.

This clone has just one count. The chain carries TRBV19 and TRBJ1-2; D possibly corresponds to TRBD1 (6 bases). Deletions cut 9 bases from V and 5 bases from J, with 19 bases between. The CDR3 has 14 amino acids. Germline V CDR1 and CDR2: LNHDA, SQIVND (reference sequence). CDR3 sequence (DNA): TGTGCCAGCACACATAAGGACAGAGTTTATGGCTACACCTTC. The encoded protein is CASTHKDRVYGYTF.

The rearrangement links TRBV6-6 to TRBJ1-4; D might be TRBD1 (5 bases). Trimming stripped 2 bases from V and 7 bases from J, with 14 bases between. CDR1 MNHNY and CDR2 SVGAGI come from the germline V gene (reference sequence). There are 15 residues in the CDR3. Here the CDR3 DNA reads TGTGCCAGCAGTTACCTACAGGTGGAGCGTGAAAAACTGTTTTTT. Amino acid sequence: CASSYLQVEREKLFF.

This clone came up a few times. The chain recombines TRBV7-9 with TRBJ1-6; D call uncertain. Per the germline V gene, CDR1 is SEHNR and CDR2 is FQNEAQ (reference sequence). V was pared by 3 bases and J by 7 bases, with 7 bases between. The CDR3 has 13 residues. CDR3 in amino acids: CASSFGGNSPLHF. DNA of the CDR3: TGTGCCAGCAGCTTCGGCGGCAATTCACCCCTCCACTTT.

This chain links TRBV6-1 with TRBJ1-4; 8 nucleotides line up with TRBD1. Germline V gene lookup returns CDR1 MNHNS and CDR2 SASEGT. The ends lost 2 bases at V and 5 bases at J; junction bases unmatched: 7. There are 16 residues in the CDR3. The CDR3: CASSEFFRDRNEKLFF. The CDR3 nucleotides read TGTGCCAGCAGTGAATTTTTTCGGGACAGGAATGAAAAACTGTTTTTT.

CDR3 in amino acids: CASSSRLAGDRDTQYF. In DNA, the CDR3 is TGTGCCAGCAGTTCCCGACTAGCGGGAGATCGGGATACGCAGTATTTT. The rearrangement joins TRBV6-5 to TRBJ2-3; 12 bases agree with TRBD2. This CDR3 is 16 amino acids long. Per the germline V gene, CDR1 is MNHEY and CDR2 is SVGAGI. J was trimmed by 6 bases and V by 4 bases; bases with no gene match: 8.